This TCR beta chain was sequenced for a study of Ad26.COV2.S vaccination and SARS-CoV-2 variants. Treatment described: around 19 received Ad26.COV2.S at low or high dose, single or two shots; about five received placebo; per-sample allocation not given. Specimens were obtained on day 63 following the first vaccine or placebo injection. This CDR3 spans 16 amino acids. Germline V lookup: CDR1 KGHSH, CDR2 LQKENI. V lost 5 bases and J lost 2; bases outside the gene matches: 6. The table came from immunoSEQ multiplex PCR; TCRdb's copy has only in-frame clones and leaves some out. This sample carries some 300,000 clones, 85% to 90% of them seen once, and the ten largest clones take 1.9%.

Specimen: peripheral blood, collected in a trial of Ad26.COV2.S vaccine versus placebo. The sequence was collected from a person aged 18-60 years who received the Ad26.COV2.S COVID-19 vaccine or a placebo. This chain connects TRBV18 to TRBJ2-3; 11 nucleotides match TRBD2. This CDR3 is CASSSPSGGFTDTQYF. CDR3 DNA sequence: TGTGCCAGCTCATCCCCTAGCGGGGGGTTCACAGATACGCAGTATTTT. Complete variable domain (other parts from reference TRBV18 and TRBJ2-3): NAGVMQNPRHLVRRRGQEARLRCSPMKGHSHVYWYRQLPEEGLKFMVYLQKENIIDESGMPKERFSAEFPKEGPSILRIQQVVRGDSAAYFCASSSPSGGFTDTQYFGPGTRLTVL.